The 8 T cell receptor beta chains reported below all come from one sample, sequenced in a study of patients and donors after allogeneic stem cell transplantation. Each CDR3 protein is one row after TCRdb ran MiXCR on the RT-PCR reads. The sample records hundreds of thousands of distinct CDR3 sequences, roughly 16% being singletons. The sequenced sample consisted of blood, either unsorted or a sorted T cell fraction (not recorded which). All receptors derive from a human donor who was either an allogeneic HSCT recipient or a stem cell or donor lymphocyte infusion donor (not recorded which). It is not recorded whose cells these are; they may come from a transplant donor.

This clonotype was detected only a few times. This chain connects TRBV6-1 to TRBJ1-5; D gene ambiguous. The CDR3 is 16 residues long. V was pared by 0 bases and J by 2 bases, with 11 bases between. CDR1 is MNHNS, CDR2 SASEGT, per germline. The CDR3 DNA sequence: TGTGCCAGCAGTGAAGCTAGGAGGGTCGGCAATCAGCCCCAGCATTTT. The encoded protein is CASSEARRVGNQPQHF.

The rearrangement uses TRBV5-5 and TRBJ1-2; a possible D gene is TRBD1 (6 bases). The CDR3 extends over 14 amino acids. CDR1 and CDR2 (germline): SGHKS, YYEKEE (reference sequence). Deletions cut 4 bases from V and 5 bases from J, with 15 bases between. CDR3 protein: CASSRRGEEYGYTF. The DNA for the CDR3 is TGTGCCAGCAGCCGCAGGGGAGAGGAGTATGGCTACACCTTC.

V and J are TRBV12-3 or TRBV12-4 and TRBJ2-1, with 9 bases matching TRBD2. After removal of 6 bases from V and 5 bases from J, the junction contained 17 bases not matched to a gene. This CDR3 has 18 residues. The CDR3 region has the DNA TGTGCCAGCAGGGGGCTAGCGGGATTTCCCCAGACCCACAATGAGCAGTTCTTC. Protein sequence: CASRGLAGFPQTHNEQFF.

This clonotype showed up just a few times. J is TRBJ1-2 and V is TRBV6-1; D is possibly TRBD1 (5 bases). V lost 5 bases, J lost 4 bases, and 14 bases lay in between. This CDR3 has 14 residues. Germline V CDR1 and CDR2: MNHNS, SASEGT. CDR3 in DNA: TGTGCCAGCAGTCCCCGGGTCGGGGGCTATGGCTACACCTTC. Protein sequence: CASSPRVGGYGYTF.

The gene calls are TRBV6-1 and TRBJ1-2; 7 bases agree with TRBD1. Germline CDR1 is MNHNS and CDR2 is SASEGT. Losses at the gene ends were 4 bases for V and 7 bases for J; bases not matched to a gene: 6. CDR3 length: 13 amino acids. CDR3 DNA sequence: TGTGCCAGCAGTGTACCAGGGGGTCGTGGCTACACCTTC. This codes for CASSVPGGRGYTF.

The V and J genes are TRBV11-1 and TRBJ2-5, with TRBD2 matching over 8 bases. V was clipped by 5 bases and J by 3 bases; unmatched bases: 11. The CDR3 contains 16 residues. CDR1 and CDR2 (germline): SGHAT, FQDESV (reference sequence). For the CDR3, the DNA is TGTGCCAGCAGCGCTCGAGCGGGAGTAAGGAAAGAGACCCAGTACTTC. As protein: CASSARAGVRKETQYF.

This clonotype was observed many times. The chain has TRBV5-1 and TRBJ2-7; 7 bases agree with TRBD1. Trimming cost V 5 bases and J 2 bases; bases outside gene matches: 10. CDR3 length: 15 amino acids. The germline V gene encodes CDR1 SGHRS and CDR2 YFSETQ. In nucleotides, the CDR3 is TGCGCCAGCAGTCTCACCGGGACAGCTCCCTACGAGCAGTACTTC. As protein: CASSLTGTAPYEQYF.

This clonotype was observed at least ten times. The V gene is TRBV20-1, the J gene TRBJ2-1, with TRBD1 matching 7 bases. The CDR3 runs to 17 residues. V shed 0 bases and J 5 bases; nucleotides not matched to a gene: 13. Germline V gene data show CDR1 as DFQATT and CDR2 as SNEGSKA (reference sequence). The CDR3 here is CSARDLTTGRFHNEQFF. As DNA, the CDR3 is TGCAGTGCTAGAGATCTGACGACAGGGCGGTTTCACAATGAGCAGTTCTTC.